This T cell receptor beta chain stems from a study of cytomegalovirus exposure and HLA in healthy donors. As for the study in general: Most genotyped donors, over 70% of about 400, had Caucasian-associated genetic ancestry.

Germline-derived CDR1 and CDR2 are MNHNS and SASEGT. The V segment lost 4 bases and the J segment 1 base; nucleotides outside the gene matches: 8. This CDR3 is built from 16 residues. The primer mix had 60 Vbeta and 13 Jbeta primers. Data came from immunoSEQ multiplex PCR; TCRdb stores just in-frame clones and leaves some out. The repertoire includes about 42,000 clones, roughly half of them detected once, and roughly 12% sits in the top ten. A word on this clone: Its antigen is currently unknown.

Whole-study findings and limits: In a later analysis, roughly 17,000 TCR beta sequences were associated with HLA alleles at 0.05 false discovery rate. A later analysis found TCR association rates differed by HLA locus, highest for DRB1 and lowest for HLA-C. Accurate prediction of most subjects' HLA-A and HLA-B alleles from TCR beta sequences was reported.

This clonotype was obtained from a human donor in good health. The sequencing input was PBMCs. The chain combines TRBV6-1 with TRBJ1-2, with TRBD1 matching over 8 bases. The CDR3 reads CASSGADRGLNYGYTF. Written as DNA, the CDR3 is TGTGCCAGCAGTGGCGCCGACAGGGGCCTTAACTATGGCTACACCTTC.